These 5 T cell receptor beta chains came from one sample sequenced in a study of T cells in localized non-small cell lung cancer. The repertoire was sequenced with immunoSEQ multiplex PCR; TCRdb's copy has only in-frame clones and lacks some. In the table there are about a thousand clones, roughly a fifth of which are singletons. This sample comprised normal lung tissue next to the tumor, obtained before any cancer treatment. The receptors stem from a woman between 35 and 75 years old with stage III lung adenocarcinoma.

The V gene is TRBV5-1, the J gene TRBJ2-5, with 10 bases fitting TRBD2. The CDR3 consists of 14 residues. Germline V gives CDR1 SGHRS, CDR2 YFSETQ. J gave up 3 bases and V 2 bases, and 1 base lay outside the gene matches. CDR3 coding DNA: TGCGCCAGCAGCTTTGGACTAGCGGAAGAGACCCAGTACTTC. Its translation: CASSFGLAEETQYF. The whole variable domain, remainder taken from reference TRBV5-1 and TRBJ2-5, is KAGVTQTPRYLIKTRGQQVTLSCSPISGHRSVSWYQQTPGQGLQFLFEYFSETQRNKGNFPGRFSGRQFSNSRSEMNVSTLELGDSALYLCASSFGLAEETQYFGPGTRLLVL.

In its sample, this clone is hyperexpanded. The J gene is TRBJ2-7, the V gene TRBV16, with 11 bases identical to TRBD1. The CDR3 length is 13 residues. Germline CDR1 and CDR2: KGHSY and FQNENV. Trimming cost V 4 bases and J 7 bases; bases outside gene matches: 3. This CDR3 reads CASSRDRGDEQYF. The CDR3 DNA reads as TGTGCCAGCAGCCGGGACAGGGGGGATGAGCAGTACTTC.

The chain carries TRBV19 and TRBJ1-2; D is unresolved. The CDR3 has 13 residues. The V gene's germline CDR1 is LNHDA and CDR2 SQIVND (reference sequence). Trimming left V 7 bases short and J 5 bases short, with 14 bases between. The CDR3 here is CASTRTGRYGYTF. The CDR3 DNA reads as TGTGCCAGTACTAGGACGGGTAGATATGGCTACACCTTC. Together with reference TRBV19 and TRBJ1-2, the CDR3 gives the full variable domain: DGGITQSPKYLFRKEGQNVTLSCEQNLNHDAMYWYRQDPGQGLRLIYYSQIVNDFQKGDIAEGYSVSREKKESFPLTVTSAQKNPTAFYLCASTRTGRYGYTFGSGTRLTVV.

This rearrangement joins TRBV12-5 to TRBJ2-2, with 8 bases that match TRBD1. The CDR3 sequence is 13 residues long. V shed 5 bases and J 7 bases; nucleotides not matched to a gene: 3. CDR1 and CDR2 (germline): LGHNT, FRNRAP. CDR3 nucleotide sequence: TGTGCTAGTGGTGGACAGGGAATCGGGGAGCTGTTTTTT. Encoded protein: CASGGQGIGELFF. The whole variable domain, filled in from reference TRBV12-5 and TRBJ2-2, reads DARVTQTPRHKVTEMGQEVTMRCQPILGHNTVFWYRQTMMQGLELLAYFRNRAPLDDSGMPKDRFSAEMPDATLATLKIQPSEPRDSAVYFCASGGQGIGELFFGEGSRLTVL.

The chain has TRBV30 and TRBJ2-1; perhaps D is TRBD1 or TRBD2 (6 bases each). V was trimmed by 0 bases and J by 14 bases, leaving 17 bases between them. The CDR3 is 13 residues long. Per germline, CDR1 GTSNPN and CDR2 SVGIG (reference sequence). The CDR3 nucleotides read TGTGCCTGGAGTGTACTGATGGAGGGGGTAAAGTTCTTC. Its translation is CAWSVLMEGVKFF.